These T cell receptor beta chains were read from a single sample in a study of shared clonotypes between healthy human individuals. Measured with immunoSEQ multiplex PCR; TCRdb has only the in-frame clones, and not every one. The sample has fewer than 650,000 clones, around 77% seen once. The sequencing sample was made of PBMCs. The receptors were sampled from a woman aged 40-49 years in good health. Some clones in this sample may be carry-over from other donors' samples. The CDR3 runs from the conserved cysteine through the conserved F or W. The D gene is left open where the match is weak. The size entry is marked missing in some rows and otherwise reads once, few, many or a size class.

clone size	D gene	J gene	V gene	CDR3 DNA	CDR3 protein
-	TRBD2	TRBJ2-1	TRBV5-1	TGCGCCAGCAGCTTAGGGCTAGCGGAGTACAATGAGCAGTTCTTC	CASSLGLAEYNEQFF
-	-	TRBJ2-1	TRBV7-9	TGTGCCAGCAGGGACAGAGACCAAAATGAGCAGTTCTTC	CASRDRDQNEQFF
-	-	TRBJ1-1	TRBV6-1	TGTGCCAGCAGGACTACGGTGAACACTGAAGCTTTCTTT	CASRTTVNTEAFF
-	-	TRBJ1-2	TRBV4-2	TGTGCCAGCAGCCAAGATGCGGGGGCCTTTTACACCTTC	CASSQDAGAFYTF
few	-	TRBJ1-2	TRBV11-2	TGTGCCAGCAGCGCTAACAGGGATGGTGGCTACACCTTC	CASSANRDGGYTF
-	-	TRBJ2-7	TRBV15	TGTGCCACCAGCAGAGCCAGCGGAGTCTCCTACGAGCAGTACTTC	CATSRASGVSYEQYF
-	TRBD2	TRBJ2-5	TRBV14	TGTGCCAGCAGTCGAGTAGCGGGAGAGAGAGAGACCCAGTACTTC	CASSRVAGERETQYF
-	-	TRBJ1-2	TRBV2	TGTGCCAGCACCTCGTCCAGGGCGGGTGAGAATGGCTACACCTTC	CASTSSRAGENGYTF
-	TRBD2	TRBJ2-1	TRBV4-2	TGTGCCAGCAGCCAAGGGACCTTCGAGCGGGAGTTTAGCTACAATGAGCAGTTCTTC	CASSQGTFEREFSYNEQFF
-	TRBD1	TRBJ2-7	TRBV6-6	TGTGCCAGCAGTTCAACCGGGACAGGAATCTACGAGCAGTACTTC	CASSSTGTGIYEQYF
-	-	TRBJ2-4	TRBV7-9	TGTGCCAGCAGCTTAATGGGACTAGCCAAAAACATTCAGTACTTC	CASSLMGLAKNIQYF
-	TRBD1	TRBJ2-7	TRBV7-7	TGTGCTAGCAGTTCCGGGACAGGGGCCAACCACGAGCAGTACTTC	CASSSGTGANHEQYF
-	TRBD2	TRBJ2-1	TRBV7-9	TGTGCCAGCAGTTCGGGCCGACTAGCCAATAAGCAGTTCTTC	CASSSGRLANKQFF
-	TRBD1	TRBJ2-7	TRBV7-9	TGTGCCAGCAGCACAGGGGACAGCTACGAGCAGTACTTC	CASSTGDSYEQYF
-	TRBD1	TRBJ1-5	TRBV7-9	TGTGCCAGCAGCCCCGGACAGGGGGAGCCGCCCCAGCATTTT	CASSPGQGEPPQHF
-	-	TRBJ2-5	TRBV5-1	TGCGCCAGCAGCTTGGACAACCCCGAGGAGACCCAGTACTTC	CASSLDNPEETQYF
-	TRBD1	TRBJ1-5	TRBV19	TGTGCCAGTAGTATGGGGGGACAGGGGCATCAGCCCCAGCATTTT	CASSMGGQGHQPQHF
once	-	TRBJ1-4	TRBV6-5	TGTGCCAGCAGTTCGGGGTATAATGAAAAACTGTTTTTT	CASSSGYNEKLFF
once	TRBD2	TRBJ2-4	TRBV5-1	TGCGCCAGCAGCTTGACAGACTCGACTAGCGGGAGGGCGGGAGCCAAAAACATTCAGTACTTC	CASSLTDSTSGRAGAKNIQYF